These T cell receptor beta chains were read from a single sample in a study of blood T cell repertoires in COVID-19. Assay: immunoSEQ multiplex PCR; the TCRdb copy retains only in-frame clones and omits some. The sample lists 100,000 to 150,000 clones; approximately 74% were seen once. Sequencing was done on a sample of peripheral blood. The receptors stem from a man between 60 and 75 years old with acute or convalescent COVID-19. The CDR3 runs from the conserved cysteine through the conserved F or W. D genes are given only for firm matches. Where a row states a size, it is once, few, many or the class of an expanded clone; other rows omit it.

J	V	D	length	size	CDR3	DNA
TRBJ1-1	TRBV6-5	.	16	.	CASSYSLGWMNTEAFF	TGTGCCAGCAGTTACTCACTAGGGTGGATGAACACTGAAGCTTTCTTT
TRBJ2-7	TRBV5-8	TRBD2	14	few	CASSVTSRAYEQYF	TGTGCCAGCAGCGTGACTAGCCGGGCCTACGAGCAGTACTTC
TRBJ2-1	TRBV24-1	.	13	.	CATSEFPGLQQFF	TGTGCCACCAGTGAATTCCCGGGACTGCAGCAGTTCTTC
TRBJ1-6	TRBV7-9	.	14	.	CASTQGHDNSPLHF	TGTGCCAGCACGCAAGGACACGATAATTCACCCCTCCACTTT
TRBJ2-3	TRBV12-5	.	16	few	CASAPARGISTDTQYF	TGTGCTAGTGCCCCCGCACGGGGGATCAGCACAGATACGCAGTATTTT
TRBJ1-2	TRBV27	.	16	.	CASSLSSGGAYYGYTF	TGTGCCAGCAGTTTATCGTCGGGGGGCGCATACTATGGCTACACCTTC
TRBJ2-3	TRBV2	.	15	.	CASSEGRSHTDTQYF	TGTGCCAGCAGTGAAGGCAGGTCCCACACAGATACGCAGTATTTT
TRBJ1-2	TRBV30	.	14	.	CAWSPGTQHYGYTF	TGTGCCTGGAGTCCCGGGACTCAACACTATGGCTACACCTTC
TRBJ2-1	TRBV19	TRBD1	17	.	CASSIEPPGQGKNEQFF	TGTGCCAGTAGTATCGAACCTCCGGGACAGGGAAAGAATGAGCAGTTCTTC
TRBJ2-7	TRBV7-9	TRBD1	16	.	CASSQNPRGTHYEQYF	TGTGCCAGCAGCCAAAACCCCAGGGGGACACATTACGAGCAGTACTTC
TRBJ1-2	TRBV9	.	15	.	CASSVDPGTDYGYTF	TGTGCCAGCAGCGTAGACCCGGGTACCGACTATGGCTACACCTTC
TRBJ2-5	TRBV18	.	15	.	CASSPGGTWGETQYF	TGTGCCAGCTCACCCGGCGGGACCTGGGGAGAGACCCAGTACTTC
TRBJ2-1	TRBV6-2/TRBV6-3	.	15	few	CASSYGRWGNNEQFF	TGTGCCAGCAGTTACGGCAGGTGGGGCAACAATGAGCAGTTCTTC
TRBJ1-2	TRBV18	.	15	.	CASSPNTVSNYGYTF	TGTGCCAGCTCACCAAACACAGTCAGTAACTATGGCTACACCTTC
TRBJ2-1	TRBV2	TRBD2	19	.	CASRPGTSGGARPPNEQFF	TGTGCCAGCAGGCCTGGGACTAGCGGGGGGGCCAGACCTCCCAATGAGCAGTTCTTC
TRBJ1-2	TRBV3-1/TRBV3-2	.	15	.	CASSHVRDSSYGYTF	TGTGCCAGCAGCCATGTCCGGGACTCCTCTTATGGCTACACCTTC
TRBJ2-1	TRBV24-1	TRBD2	15	.	CATSDSGGGTNEQFF	TGTGCCACCAGTGACTCCGGCGGGGGTACGAATGAGCAGTTCTTC
TRBJ2-7	TRBV6-6	.	14	once	CASSRTPRAYEQYF	TGTGCCAGCAGCCGTACTCCCAGGGCCTACGAGCAGTACTTC
TRBJ1-3	TRBV19	.	13	.	CASRPGSGNTIYF	TGTGCCAGTCGACCCGGGTCGGGAAACACCATATATTTT
TRBJ2-3	TRBV5-1	.	17	.	CASSLFAGRISTDTQYF	TGCGCCAGCAGCTTGTTCGCGGGGCGGATTAGCACAGATACGCAGTATTTT
TRBJ1-2	TRBV27	.	12	.	CASRADYYGYTF	TGTGCCAGCAGAGCGGACTACTATGGCTACACCTTC
TRBJ2-4	TRBV27	.	14	.	CASAQTGPVVVQYF	TGTGCCAGCGCCCAGACAGGCCCAGTGGTGGTTCAGTACTTC
TRBJ2-7	TRBV6-5	TRBD1	14	.	CASSQDRGPYEQYF	TGTGCCAGCAGTCAGGACAGGGGGCCCTACGAGCAGTACTTC
TRBJ2-5	TRBV6-2/TRBV6-3	TRBD2	15	.	CASSRTSTSQETQYF	TGTGCCAGCAGCCGGACTAGCACGAGCCAAGAGACCCAGTACTTC
TRBJ2-2	TRBV10-1	.	12	.	CASSSGAGELFF	TGCGCCAGCAGCTCCGGAGCGGGGGAGCTGTTTTTT
TRBJ2-4	TRBV18	TRBD2	14	.	CASSLLAGGNIQYF	TGTGCCAGCTCACTTCTAGCGGGAGGAAACATTCAGTACTTC
TRBJ2-5	TRBV25-1	.	15	few	CASSAFLATLGTQYF	TGTGCCAGCAGTGCTTTTCTAGCGACTCTCGGGACCCAGTACTTC
TRBJ2-1	TRBV18	.	15	few	CASSSDSGSYNEQFF	TGTGCCAGCTCATCTGACTCCGGTAGCTACAATGAGCAGTTCTTC
TRBJ2-1	TRBV3-1/TRBV3-2	TRBD2	15	.	CASSQETGGRNEQFF	TGTGCCAGCAGCCAAGAAACGGGGGGTCGGAATGAGCAGTTCTTC
TRBJ2-1	TRBV10-3	TRBD2	15	.	CAISESSGRGNEQFF	TGTGCCATCAGTGAGTCGAGCGGGAGAGGCAATGAGCAGTTCTTC
TRBJ1-2	TRBV5-1	TRBD1	13	once	CASRQDRAYGYTF	TGCGCCAGCAGGCAAGACAGGGCCTATGGCTACACCTTC
TRBJ2-3	TRBV7-3	TRBD2	16	.	CASSSVGTSGRATQYF	TGTGCCAGCAGCTCCGTCGGGACTAGCGGGCGAGCGACGCAGTATTTT
TRBJ1-4	TRBV19	.	14	.	CASSRQATNEKLFF	TGTGCCAGTAGCCGGCAGGCAACTAATGAAAAACTGTTTTTT
TRBJ2-1	TRBV11-2	.	14	.	CASSPGFSSHEQFF	TGTGCCAGCAGCCCGGGATTTAGTAGCCATGAGCAGTTCTTC
TRBJ2-2	TRBV6-6	TRBD2	14	.	CASRSGGFTGELFF	TGTGCCAGCAGGAGCGGGGGCTTCACCGGGGAGCTGTTTTTT